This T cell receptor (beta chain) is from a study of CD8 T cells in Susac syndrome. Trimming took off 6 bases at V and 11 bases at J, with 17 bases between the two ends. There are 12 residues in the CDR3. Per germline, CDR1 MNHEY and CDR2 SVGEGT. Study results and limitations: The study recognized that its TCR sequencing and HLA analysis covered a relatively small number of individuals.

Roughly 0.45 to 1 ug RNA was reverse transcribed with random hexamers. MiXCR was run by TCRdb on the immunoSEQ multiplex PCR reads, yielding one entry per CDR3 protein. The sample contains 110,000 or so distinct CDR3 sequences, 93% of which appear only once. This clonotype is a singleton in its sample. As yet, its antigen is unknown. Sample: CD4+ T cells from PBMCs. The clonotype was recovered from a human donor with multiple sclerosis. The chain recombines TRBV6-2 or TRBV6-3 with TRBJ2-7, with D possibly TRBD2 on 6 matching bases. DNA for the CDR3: TGTGCCAGCAGCTTTACCAGGGAGGTTAAGTACTTC. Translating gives CASSFTREVKYF.